Below, 9 T cell receptor beta chains from the same sample are listed, as sequenced in a study of blood T cell repertoires in COVID-19. TCRdb keeps only in-frame clones here, not all; method: immunoSEQ multiplex PCR. The sample includes around 300,000 clones, 75% to 95% of them seen just once. The sequencing input was PBMCs or T cells enriched from blood (not recorded which). These receptors were taken from a woman aged 30 to 39 who had recovered from COVID-19.

This chain links TRBV27 with TRBJ2-5; 8 bases are a match to TRBD2. The CDR3 covers 14 residues. The V and J ends lost 5 bases and 5 bases, in that order; junction bases with no gene match: 7. Germline loops: CDR1 MNHEY, CDR2 SMNVEV (reference sequence). The CDR3 DNA follows: TGTGCCAGCAGTCTCAGCGGGAGTGTTGAGACCCAGTACTTC. This sequence encodes CASSLSGSVETQYF.

In regard to this clone: The same CDR3 also results from other DNA sequences found in this sample. V gene TRBV7-2 combines with J gene TRBJ2-3; D is unclear. V was shortened by 4 bases and J by 2 bases, with 4 bases between the two germline ends. Germline V lookup: CDR1 SGHTA, CDR2 FQGNSA. The CDR3 spans 12 residues. CDR3 protein: CASSSYTDTQYF. The CDR3 nucleotides are TGTGCCAGCAGCTCTTACACAGATACGCAGTATTTT.

The chain uses TRBV5-4 and TRBJ1-2; 7 nucleotides match TRBD1. Germline V lookup: CDR1 SGHNT, CDR2 YYREEE (reference sequence). With V trimmed by 0 bases and J by 2 bases, 4 bases remained unmatched. The CDR3 totals 15 residues. CDR3 region: CASSLEEGQNYGYTF. Written as DNA, the CDR3 is TGTGCCAGCAGCTTGGAAGAGGGACAGAACTATGGCTACACCTTC.

The rearrangement links TRBV5-5 to TRBJ2-7, with D maybe TRBD1 (6 bases). The CDR3 extends over 14 amino acids. Trimming left V 2 bases short and J 2 bases short, with 11 bases between. CDR1 is SGHKS and CDR2 is YYEKEE in the germline V gene (reference sequence). The CDR3 nucleotides read TGTGCCAGCAGCTTCATGGACAGAACCTACGAGCAGTACTTC. Protein sequence: CASSFMDRTYEQYF.

The V gene is TRBV28, the J gene TRBJ1-4, with a tentative D call TRBD1 (5 bases). The CDR3 runs to 13 residues. V was shortened by 3 bases and J by 7 bases, with 9 bases between the two germline ends. CDR1 and CDR2 (germline): MDHEN, SYDVKM. CDR3 sequence: CASSFVRAEKLFF. The CDR3 bases are TGTGCCAGCAGTTTCGTCAGGGCTGAAAAACTGTTTTTT.

The chain joins TRBV27 to TRBJ1-2; 7 bases map to TRBD1. V lost 5 bases to trimming and J lost 2 bases; unmatched junction nucleotides: 8. This CDR3 is built from 15 residues. Germline CDR1 MNHEY, CDR2 SMNVEV (reference sequence). In nucleotides, the CDR3 is TGTGCCAGCAGTCAGACCGGACAGGCAAACTATGGCTACACCTTC. Protein: CASSQTGQANYGYTF.

This clone appeared once. The CDR3 loop is CASSLSGLPGGQGRGYTF. In DNA form, the CDR3 reads TGTGCCAGCAGCTTATCGGGCCTACCGGGGGGACAGGGGAGAGGCTACACCTTC. The chain links TRBV7-9 to TRBJ1-2; 10 bases are a match to TRBD1. V trimming: 2 bases; J trimming: 8 bases; junction bases outside the gene matches: 17. Germline-derived CDR1 and CDR2 are SEHNR and FQNEAQ (reference sequence). The CDR3 sequence is 18 residues long.

The genes are TRBV2 and TRBJ1-5; D unresolved. Trimming stripped 2 bases from V and 4 bases from J, with 9 bases between. Germline CDR1 and CDR2: SNHLY and FYNNEI. The CDR3 sequence is 14 residues long. CDR3 coding DNA: TGTGCCAGCAGTGAAACCCAGGCTAATCAGCCCCAGCATTTT. Translating gives CASSETQANQPQHF.

The chain employs TRBV7-2 and TRBJ2-7; D possibly corresponds to TRBD1 (6 bases). CDR1 is SGHTA, CDR2 FQGNSA, per germline. The CDR3 is 14 amino acids. The ends were cut back, 1 base at V and 0 bases at J, with 7 bases in the middle. CDR3 DNA sequence: TGTGCCAGCAGCTTAGTAGGGGGCTCCTACGAGCAGTACTTC. Its protein product is CASSLVGGSYEQYF. Drawing the rest from reference TRBV7-2 and TRBJ2-7, the complete variable domain is GAGVSQSPSNKVTEKGKDVELRCDPISGHTALYWYRQSLGQGLEFLIYFQGNSAPDKSGLPSDRFSAERTGGSVSTLTIQRTQQEDSAVYLCASSLVGGSYEQYFGPGTRLTVT.